What follows are 27 T cell receptor beta chains derived from one specimen sequenced in a study of identical twins (dated by TCRdb to between 2015 and 2016). The library was made by 5' RACE. This sample was sequenced with an Illumina HiSeq 2000. The public reads were run again by TCRdb, first through fastp at Q25 and then through MiXCR, and only productive beta chains were kept. When rows share a CDR3 protein, they turn into one entry using the most common DNA and genes. The sample profile shows about 100,000 distinct CDR3 sequences; about 6% of them were found once. Of the sample, about 12% is held by the ten largest clones. What was sequenced was memory T cells sorted from blood. Taken with the paper, the label for cell subset or site translates to: CD45RO+ enriched T cells. These receptors all stem from a woman aged 50 to 60 in good health.

This clonotype was recorded at least ten times. The chain employs TRBV11-3 and TRBJ2-3; D is unclear. Looked up from germline, CDR1 is SGHNT and CDR2 is YENEEA. The CDR3 contains 14 residues. Trimming removed 0 bases at V and 0 bases at J, with 4 bases between. Here the CDR3 reads CASSLDPSTDTQYF. The CDR3 DNA follows: TGTGCCAGCAGCTTAGACCCCAGCACAGATACGCAGTATTTT. The whole variable domain, filled in from reference TRBV11-3 and TRBJ2-3, reads EAGVVQSPRYKIIEKKQPVAFWCNPISGHNTLYWYLQNLGQGPELLIRYENEEAVDDSQLPKDRFSAERLKGVDSTLKIQPAELGDSAVYLCASSLDPSTDTQYFGPGTRLTVL.

This clonotype was recorded at least ten times. This rearrangement joins TRBV20-1 to TRBJ2-1; TRBD2 agrees at 10 bases. V shed 5 bases and J 10 bases; nucleotides not matched to a gene: 8. Germline V gene sequence: CDR1 DFQATT, CDR2 SNEGSKA (reference sequence). This CDR3 spans 13 amino acids. The CDR3: CSAFSGRAQEQFF. CDR3 coding DNA: TGCAGTGCTTTCAGCGGGAGGGCCCAGGAGCAGTTCTTC.

This clonotype has more than one count but fewer than ten. The gene calls are TRBV6-6 and TRBJ1-2; 8 bases line up with TRBD1. V trimming: 7 bases; J trimming: 5 bases; junction bases outside the gene matches: 3. The CDR3 loop spans 12 amino acids. In germline, CDR1 is MNHNY, CDR2 SVGAGI (reference sequence). For the CDR3, the DNA is TGTGCCAGCATGGACAGGGAATATGGCTACACCTTC. The encoded protein is CASMDREYGYTF.

The sample holds many counts of this clonotype. J is TRBJ1-2 and V is TRBV29-1; D unresolved. V dropped 1 base and J dropped 4 bases, with 13 bases sitting between them. The CDR3 is made up of 14 amino acids. Germline loops: CDR1 SQVTM, CDR2 ANQGSEA. As DNA, the CDR3 is TGCAGCGTTGAAGGCCCGGAGGCCCTCTATGGCTACACCTTC. Amino acids: CSVEGPEALYGYTF.

The sample holds many counts of this clonotype. This chain links TRBV15 with TRBJ1-1, with 8 bases identical to TRBD1. The V segment lost 2 bases and the J segment 2 bases; nucleotides outside the gene matches: 4. Looked up from germline, CDR1 is LNHNV and CDR2 is YYDKDF (reference sequence). The CDR3 is 15 residues long. The CDR3, as DNA: TGTGCCACCAGCAGACAGGGGGCGCTAAACACTGAAGCTTTCTTT. Protein: CATSRQGALNTEAFF. The full variable domain, with the rest looked up from reference TRBV15 and TRBJ1-1, is DAMVIQNPRYQVTQFGKPVTLSCSQTLNHNVMYWYQQKSSQAPKLLFHYYDKDFNNEADTPDNFQSRRPNTSFCFLDIRSPGLGDTAMYLCATSRQGALNTEAFFGQGTRLTVV.

Ten or more counts support this clonotype. This chain joins TRBV10-3 and TRBJ2-7; tentative D call: TRBD2 (5 bases). V lost 3 bases to trimming and J lost 0 bases, with 12 bases between them. Germline V gene lookup returns CDR1 ENHRY and CDR2 SYGVKD. The CDR3 sequence is 15 residues long. CDR3 bases: TGTGCCATCAGTGAAACCCCCGGACTCTCCTACGAGCAGTACGTC. Translating gives CAISETPGLSYEQYV.

This clonotype was observed at least ten times. The genes are TRBV7-8 and TRBJ2-1; D may be TRBD2 (5 bases). The ends were cut back, 1 base at V and 0 bases at J, with 16 bases in the middle. The germline gives CDR1 SGHVS, CDR2 FQNEAQ. The CDR3 runs 18 residues. CDR3 in amino acids: CASSLGFQRLSSYNEQFF. The CDR3 region has the DNA TGTGCCAGCAGCTTAGGTTTTCAGCGGTTAAGCTCCTACAATGAGCAGTTCTTC.

This clonotype has ten or more counts. The V call is TRBV12-3 or TRBV12-4, the J call TRBJ2-1, with D possibly matching TRBD2 (5 bases). Trimming cost V 3 bases and J 10 bases, with 13 bases left between them. This CDR3 spans 13 amino acids. The CDR3 nucleotides read TGTGCCAGCAGTTTGAGAGCCGGCGGGGAGCAGTTCTTC. This translates into CASSLRAGGEQFF.

This clonotype was seen ten or more times. The V and J genes are TRBV24-1 and TRBJ2-1; 7 bases are shared with TRBD2. CDR1 is KGHDR, CDR2 SFDVKD, per germline. CDR3 length: 15 amino acids. After removal of 4 bases from V and 1 base from J, the junction contained 3 bases not matched to a gene. CDR3: CATSDPLASYNEQFF. Written as DNA, the CDR3 is TGTGCCACCAGTGACCCACTAGCGTCCTACAATGAGCAGTTCTTC.

On this clonotype itself: A read error may explain this, as a much larger clone is one base away. The chain recombines TRBV20-1 with TRBJ2-1, with D tentatively TRBD2 (5 bases). The CDR3 has 15 residues. CDR1 is DFQATT, CDR2 SNEGSKA, per germline (reference sequence). DNA for the CDR3: TGCAGTGCTAGATTGTTCGGGGATTCCTACAATGGGCAGTTCTTC. It codes for CSARLFGDSYNGQFF.

This clonotype appeared many times. The chain recombines TRBV20-1 with TRBJ2-5; D is perhaps TRBD1 or TRBD2 (5 bases each). V dropped 7 bases and J dropped 5 bases, with 17 bases sitting between them. The CDR3 is made up of 13 amino acids. The germline V gene encodes CDR1 DFQATT and CDR2 SNEGSKA (reference sequence). CDR3 loop: CSGVRGAIETQYF. In DNA, the CDR3 is TGCAGTGGGGTACGAGGGGCGATTGAGACCCAGTACTTC.

This clonotype was seen repeatedly, ten times or more. The rearrangement links TRBV20-1 to TRBJ2-5, with TRBD1 as a possible D gene (6 bases). CDR1 DFQATT and CDR2 SNEGSKA come from the germline V gene (reference sequence). V dropped 2 bases and J dropped 2 bases, with 21 bases sitting between them. The CDR3 length is 17 residues. CDR3 region: CSARPRVQGWGQETQYF. The CDR3 nucleotides are TGCAGTGCTAGACCCCGGGTCCAGGGGTGGGGGCAAGAGACCCAGTACTTC.

This clonotype showed up many times. This sequence joins TRBV20-1 and TRBJ2-7; 7 bases align to TRBD2. The J segment lost 7 bases and the V segment lost 5 bases, leaving 8 bases of the junction unmatched. The CDR3 covers 12 residues. The germline CDR1 and CDR2 sequences are DFQATT and SNEGSKA (reference sequence). The CDR3: CSAVDPGGEQYV. The DNA for the CDR3 is TGCAGTGCTGTGGACCCCGGGGGGGAGCAGTACGTC.

The rearrangement links TRBV11-2 to TRBJ2-1; 11 nucleotides align to TRBD2. The CDR3 sequence is 15 residues long. The ends lost 0 bases at V and 8 bases at J; junction bases unmatched: 3. Germline values: CDR1 SGHAT, CDR2 FQNNGV. The CDR3 nucleotides read TGTGCCAGCAGCTTAGAGGGTAGCGGGAGGGATGAGCAGTTCTTC. It codes for CASSLEGSGRDEQFF.

This clonotype was counted many times. The rearrangement joins TRBV20-1 to TRBJ1-2; 7 bases match TRBD1. This CDR3 is built from 13 residues. The V and J ends lost 3 bases and 2 bases, in that order; junction bases with no gene match: 3. Germline CDR1 reads DFQATT; CDR2 reads SNEGSKA (reference sequence). This CDR3 is CSASKGQNYGYTF. CDR3 bases: TGCAGTGCTAGTAAGGGACAGAACTATGGCTACACCTTC.

This clonotype was observed many times. This rearrangement joins TRBV20-1 to TRBJ2-3; D unclear. CDR1 is DFQATT and CDR2 is SNEGSKA in the germline V gene (reference sequence). Between the trimmed V and J ends, which lost 0 bases and 4 bases, there was a span of 17 bases. CDR3 length: 16 amino acids. CDR3 nucleotides: TGCAGTGCTAGAGATCGCGACTTAAAGGTTGCAGATACGCAGTATTTT. Protein: CSARDRDLKVADTQYF.

The V and J genes are TRBV7-2 and TRBJ2-1; 8 bases line up with TRBD2. V was clipped by 5 bases and J by 0 bases; unmatched bases: 6. Germline-derived CDR1 and CDR2 are SGHTA and FQGNSA. The CDR3 sequence is 16 residues long. DNA for the CDR3: TGTGCCAGCAGCCCTAAACTAGCGGCCTCCTACAATGAGCAGTTCTTC. This codes for CASSPKLAASYNEQFF.

This clonotype was seen a handful of times. This chain uses TRBV7-3 with TRBJ2-5, with D hard to call. The V end was cut by 2 bases, the J end by 4 bases, with 11 bases between. The length of the CDR3 is 14 residues. CDR1 is SGHTA, CDR2 FQGTGA, per germline. The CDR3, as DNA: TGTGCCAGCAGCTTACACCATCAAAGAGAGACCCAGTACTTC. It translates to CASSLHHQRETQYF.

This clonotype was counted ten times or more. CDR3 sequence: CSASRGAKGRSTEAFF. CDR3 in DNA: TGCAGTGCATCCAGGGGGGCTAAGGGGCGATCAACTGAAGCTTTCTTT. The chain couples TRBV20-1 to TRBJ1-1; 7 bases match TRBD1. The CDR3 is 16 residues long. Looked up from germline, CDR1 is DFQATT and CDR2 is SNEGSKA (reference sequence). With V trimmed by 6 bases and J by 5 bases, 18 bases remained unmatched.

This clonotype was detected only a few times. The chain uses TRBV3-1 and TRBJ2-5; D uncertain. The V and J ends lost 0 bases and 7 bases respectively, with 9 bases between them. Germline CDR1 reads LGHDT; CDR2 reads YNNKEL (reference sequence). The CDR3 extends over 13 amino acids. In DNA, the CDR3 is TGTGCCAGCAGCCAAGATTCCGCCCGGACCCAGTACTTC. This codes for CASSQDSARTQYF.

This clonotype was detected ten times or more. The genes are TRBV15 and TRBJ2-3, with 7 nucleotides matching TRBD2. Per germline, CDR1 LNHNV and CDR2 YYDKDF (reference sequence). Trimming cost V 5 bases and J 4 bases; bases outside gene matches: 15. This CDR3 spans 17 amino acids. The CDR3 loop is CATSEPLLRERADTQYF. For the CDR3, the DNA is TGTGCCACCAGCGAGCCCCTTTTGCGGGAGAGAGCAGATACGCAGTATTTT.

This clonotype was seen a few times. The chain uses TRBV4-2 and TRBJ2-1; no firm D call. Germline V gives CDR1 LGHNA, CDR2 YNFKEQ. The V end lost 2 bases, the J end lost 5 bases, and 4 bases lay between the germline ends. The CDR3 has 12 amino acids. In DNA, the CDR3 is TGTGCCAGCAGCCAACATAACAATGAGCAGTTCTTC. It specifies CASSQHNNEQFF.

This clonotype was seen repeatedly, ten times or more. The chain uses TRBV7-9 and TRBJ2-1; 11 bases align to TRBD2. Germline CDR1 and CDR2: SEHNR and FQNEAQ (reference sequence). This CDR3 comprises 19 residues. V was pared by 6 bases and J by 0 bases, with 13 bases of the junction left unmatched. CDR3 residues: CASRLPGLAGGPSYNEQFF. CDR3 DNA: TGTGCCAGCAGGCTCCCGGGCCTAGCGGGAGGTCCCTCCTACAATGAGCAGTTCTTC.

The rearrangement joins TRBV5-1 to TRBJ1-4; the match to TRBD1 covers 8 bases. J gave up 6 bases and V 4 bases, and 8 bases lay outside the gene matches. The CDR3 sequence is 15 residues long. Germline V lookup: CDR1 SGHRS, CDR2 YFSETQ. CDR3 bases: TGCGCCAGCAGCACCTACAGGGGGACGGATGAAAAACTGTTTTTT. Translated: CASSTYRGTDEKLFF.

The V and J genes are TRBV20-1 and TRBJ2-1; the match to TRBD2 covers 10 bases. The CDR3 runs 15 residues. Looked up from germline, CDR1 is DFQATT and CDR2 is SNEGSKA (reference sequence). With V trimmed by 5 bases and J by 3 bases, 7 bases remained unmatched. This CDR3 is CSAPSWTSGYNEQFF. For the CDR3, the DNA is TGCAGTGCTCCTTCCTGGACTAGCGGCTACAATGAGCAGTTCTTC.

The V gene is TRBV7-2, the J gene TRBJ2-7, with TRBD2 identical over 9 bases. This CDR3 spans 15 amino acids. J was trimmed by 5 bases and V by 4 bases; bases with no gene match: 9. Germline V lookup: CDR1 SGHTA, CDR2 FQGNSA. The CDR3 sequence is CASSSLAGVKNEQYF. CDR3 DNA sequence: TGTGCCAGCAGCTCCTTAGCGGGAGTAAAAAACGAGCAGTACTTC.

In this sample, this clonotype turned up many times. The chain has TRBV5-1 and TRBJ1-6; 7 nucleotides align to TRBD1. The CDR3 contains 16 residues. Per the germline V gene, CDR1 is SGHRS and CDR2 is YFSETQ. With 0 bases clipped from V and 7 bases from J, the junction kept 7 bases outside the gene matches. In nucleotides, the CDR3 is TGCGCCAGCAGCTTGGGACAGGGAAAGGCCAATTCACCCCTCCACTTT. This sequence encodes CASSLGQGKANSPLHF.